A selection of T cell receptor beta chains follows, all from one sample in a study of OX40 agonist ivuxolimab in advanced cancers. Assay used: immunoSEQ multiplex PCR; TCRdb lists only in-frame clones, some missing. The table records tens of thousands of clones, around 83% of them present only once. The sample consisted of CD4+ or CD8+ T cells sorted from blood, taken in a trial of the OX40 agonist ivuxolimab. Every receptor here comes from an adult with an advanced solid tumor such as melanoma, head and neck, liver or kidney cancer. Each CDR3 is given with its conserved first and last residue. The D gene is left open where the match is weak. Expanded clones get a size class; other rows say once, few or many, or leave the size out.

abundance	v_gene	d_gene	j_gene	CDR3nt	CDR3aa
NA	TRBV5-6	NA	TRBJ2-7	TGTGCCAGCAGCTTATATGGGGGAGTTAACCCCTACGAGCAGTACTTC	CASSLYGGVNPYEQYF
NA	TRBV15	TRBD1	TRBJ2-5	TGTGCCACCAGCAGTCGCCGGGACAGGCAAGAGACCCAGTACTTC	CATSSRRDRQETQYF
NA	TRBV11-1	NA	TRBJ2-3	TGTGCCAGCAGAGCAAAAGTCGGGATGGGTGGCACAGATACGCAGTATTTT	CASRAKVGMGGTDTQYF
NA	TRBV4-2	TRBD2	TRBJ2-7	TGTGCCAGCAGCCAAGATTTGGGGGGGAGCGACGAGCAGTACTTC	CASSQDLGGSDEQYF
NA	TRBV2	TRBD1	TRBJ2-7	TGTGCCAGCAGGCGGACAGGGGCTTACGAGCAGTACTTC	CASRRTGAYEQYF
few	TRBV9	NA	TRBJ1-5	TGTGCCAGCGCGTCATGGGGAAGCAATCAGCCCCAGCATTTT	CASASWGSNQPQHF
few	TRBV7-3	NA	TRBJ2-2	TGTGCCAGCAGCTTAGGCAATCCGTGGACCGGGGAGCTGTTTTTT	CASSLGNPWTGELFF
NA	TRBV6-1	TRBD1	TRBJ2-2	TGTGCCAGCATTCCAATACAGGGGCCGACCGGGGAGCTGTTTTTT	CASIPIQGPTGELFF
NA	TRBV28	TRBD2	TRBJ2-3	TGTGCCAGCAGTTTCTCGGGGGGGGCGAGCACAGATACGCAGTATTTT	CASSFSGGASTDTQYF
NA	TRBV28	NA	TRBJ1-6	TGTGCCAGCAACCTCTCGTGGGCTGGGAATTCACCCCTCCACTTT	CASNLSWAGNSPLHF
NA	TRBV5-1	NA	TRBJ2-5	TGCGCCAGCAGCTTTCAAGGCACAGGAGCTGGCGAGACCCAGTACTTC	CASSFQGTGAGETQYF
NA	TRBV10-3	NA	TRBJ2-7	TGTGCCGCTCGGGACCGAACCTACGAGCAGTACTTC	CAARDRTYEQYF
NA	TRBV5-3	NA	TRBJ1-5	TGTGCCAGAAGCTTGAACCCCGTAAATCAGCCCCAGCATTTT	CARSLNPVNQPQHF
medium-sized	TRBV12-5	NA	TRBJ1-2	TGTGCTAGTGGTTTGGGGGCCTTTGGGGGCTACACCTTC	CASGLGAFGGYTF
NA	TRBV6-5	TRBD1	TRBJ2-7	TGTGCCAGCAGCCCGCAGGGACAGGCCTACGAGCAGTACTTC	CASSPQGQAYEQYF
NA	TRBV2	NA	TRBJ1-1	TGTGCCAGCAACCCCGAGCCTCTCAACACTGAAGCTTTCTTT	CASNPEPLNTEAFF
NA	TRBV7-9	NA	TRBJ1-3	TGTGCCAGCAGCCCCGACAACTCTGGAAACACCATATATTTT	CASSPDNSGNTIYF
once	TRBV7-3	NA	TRBJ1-6	TGTGCCAGCAGCTTGGCGGGGGCAAGGAATTCACCCCTCCACTTT	CASSLAGARNSPLHF
NA	TRBV5-5	NA	TRBJ2-7	TGTGCCAGCAGCTTGTCTGTAGGGAACGGGTACGAGCAGTACTTC	CASSLSVGNGYEQYF
NA	TRBV10-3	NA	TRBJ1-2	TGTGCCATCGATACTTATGAGGGGAGTGGCTACACCTTC	CAIDTYEGSGYTF
NA	TRBV5-6	NA	TRBJ1-1	TGTGCCAGCAGCCCTGACGTGAACACTGAAGCTTTCTTT	CASSPDVNTEAFF
NA	TRBV9	NA	TRBJ1-2	TGTGCCAGCAGCGTAGGTGGAGGGGTTGGCTACACCTTC	CASSVGGGVGYTF
NA	TRBV6-1	TRBD1	TRBJ1-1	TGTGCCAGCCTCCCAGGGGGGTTGGACACTGAAGCTTTCTTT	CASLPGGLDTEAFF
NA	TRBV6-5	NA	TRBJ2-7	TGTGCCAGCAGTTACGAGCGGTCGGGACGGTACGAGCAGTACTTC	CASSYERSGRYEQYF
few	TRBV27	NA	TRBJ1-1	TGTGCCAGCAGTTCTTTGGGAGTTACTGAAGCTTTCTTT	CASSSLGVTEAFF
few	TRBV5-1	NA	TRBJ2-7	TGCGCCAGCAGCTGGGGGGCGCCGCCGGGGGAGCAGTACTTC	CASSWGAPPGEQYF
NA	TRBV5-5	NA	TRBJ1-1	TGTGCCAGCAGCTTGAAAATAGGGAGTAACACTGAAGCTTTCTTT	CASSLKIGSNTEAFF
NA	TRBV9	NA	TRBJ1-6	TGTGCCAGCACCAAGGGGCTTGATTCACCCCTCCACTTT	CASTKGLDSPLHF
once	TRBV19	TRBD1	TRBJ1-2	TGTGCCACCCGGTGGACAGGGATTGGCTACACCTTC	CATRWTGIGYTF
NA	TRBV7-9	NA	TRBJ1-5	TGTGCCAGCAGCCCTACAGGGCAGTCCAGCAATCAGCCCCAGCATTTT	CASSPTGQSSNQPQHF